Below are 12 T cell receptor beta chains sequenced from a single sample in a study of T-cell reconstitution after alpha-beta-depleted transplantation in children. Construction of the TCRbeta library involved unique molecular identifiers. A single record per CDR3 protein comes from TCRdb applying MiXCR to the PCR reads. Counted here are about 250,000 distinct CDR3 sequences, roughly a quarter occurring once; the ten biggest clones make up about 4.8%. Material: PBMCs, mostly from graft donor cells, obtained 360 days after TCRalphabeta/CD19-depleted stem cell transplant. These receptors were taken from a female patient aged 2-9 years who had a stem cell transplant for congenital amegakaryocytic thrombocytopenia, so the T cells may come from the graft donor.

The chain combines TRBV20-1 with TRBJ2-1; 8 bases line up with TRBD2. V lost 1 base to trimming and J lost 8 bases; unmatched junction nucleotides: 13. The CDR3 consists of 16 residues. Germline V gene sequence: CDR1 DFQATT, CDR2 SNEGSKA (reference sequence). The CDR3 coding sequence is TGCAGTGCTAGAGGGGTCCGCCTAGCGGGTGGATATGAGCAGTTCTTC. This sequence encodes CSARGVRLAGGYEQFF.

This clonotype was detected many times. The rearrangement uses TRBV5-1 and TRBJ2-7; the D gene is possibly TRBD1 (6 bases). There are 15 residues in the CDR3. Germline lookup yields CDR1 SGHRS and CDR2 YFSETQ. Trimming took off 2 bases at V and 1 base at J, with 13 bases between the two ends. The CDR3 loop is CASSFRTDDSYEQYF. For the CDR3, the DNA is TGCGCCAGCAGCTTTAGGACAGACGATTCCTACGAGCAGTACTTC.

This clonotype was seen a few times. CDR3 nucleotides: TGCAGTGCTAGAGTGCCGGGACTAGCGGTGAAATACGAGCAGTACTTC. The encoded protein is CSARVPGLAVKYEQYF. V and J are TRBV20-1 and TRBJ2-7, with 11 bases lining up with TRBD2. CDR3 length: 16 amino acids. Germline V gives CDR1 DFQATT, CDR2 SNEGSKA (reference sequence). After removal of 1 base from V and 4 bases from J, the junction contained 9 bases not matched to a gene.

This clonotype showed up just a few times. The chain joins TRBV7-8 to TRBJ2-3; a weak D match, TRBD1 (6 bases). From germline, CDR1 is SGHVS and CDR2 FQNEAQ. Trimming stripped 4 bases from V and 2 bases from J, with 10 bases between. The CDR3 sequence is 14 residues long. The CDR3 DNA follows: TGTGCCAGCAGCTCCCGACAGGCCACAGATACGCAGTATTTT. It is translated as CASSSRQATDTQYF. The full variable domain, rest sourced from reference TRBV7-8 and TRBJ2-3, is GAGVSQSPRYKVAKRGQDVALRCDPISGHVSLFWYQQALGQGPEFLTYFQNEAQLDKSGLPSDRFFAERPEGSVSTLKIQRTQQEDSAVYLCASSSRQATDTQYFGPGTRLTVL.

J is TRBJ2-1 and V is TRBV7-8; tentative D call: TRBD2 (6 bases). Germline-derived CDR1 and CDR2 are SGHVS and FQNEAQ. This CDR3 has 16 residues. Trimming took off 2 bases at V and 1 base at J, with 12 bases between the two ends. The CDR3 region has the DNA TGTGCCAGCAGCTTATACCGGGAGCCTTCCTACAATGAGCAGTTCTTC. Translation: CASSLYREPSYNEQFF.

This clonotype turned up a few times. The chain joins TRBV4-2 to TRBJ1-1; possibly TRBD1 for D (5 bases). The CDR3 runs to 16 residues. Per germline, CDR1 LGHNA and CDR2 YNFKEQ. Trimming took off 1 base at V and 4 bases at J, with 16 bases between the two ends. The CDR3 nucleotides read TGTGCCAGCAGCCAAGTTGGGCGGGGGGGGAGCACTGAAGCTTTCTTT. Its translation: CASSQVGRGGSTEAFF.

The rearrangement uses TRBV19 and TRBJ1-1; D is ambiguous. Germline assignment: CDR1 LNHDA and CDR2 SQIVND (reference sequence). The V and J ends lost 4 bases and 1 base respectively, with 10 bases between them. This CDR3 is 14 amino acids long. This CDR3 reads CASSTAQTNTEAFF. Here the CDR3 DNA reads TGTGCCAGTAGTACGGCTCAAACGAACACTGAAGCTTTCTTT.

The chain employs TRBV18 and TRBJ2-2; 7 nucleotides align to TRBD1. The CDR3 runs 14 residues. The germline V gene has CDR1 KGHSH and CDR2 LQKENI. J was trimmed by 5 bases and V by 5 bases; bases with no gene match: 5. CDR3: CASSAKQGTGELFF. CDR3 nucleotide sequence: TGTGCCAGCTCAGCCAAACAGGGGACCGGGGAGCTGTTTTTT.

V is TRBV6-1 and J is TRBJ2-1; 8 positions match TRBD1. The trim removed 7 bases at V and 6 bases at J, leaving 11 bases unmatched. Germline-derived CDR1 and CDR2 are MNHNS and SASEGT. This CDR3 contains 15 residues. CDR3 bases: TGTGCCAGCATGAAGGACAGGGAGGTTGGCAATGAGCAGTTCTTC. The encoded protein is CASMKDREVGNEQFF.

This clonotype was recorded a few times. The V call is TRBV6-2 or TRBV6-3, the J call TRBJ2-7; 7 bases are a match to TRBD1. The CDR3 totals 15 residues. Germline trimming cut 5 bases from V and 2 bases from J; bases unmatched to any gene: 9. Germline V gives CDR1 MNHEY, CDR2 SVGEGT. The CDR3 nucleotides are TGTGCCAGCAGTCCGGACAGGCGAATGACCTACGAGCAGTACTTC. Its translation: CASSPDRRMTYEQYF.

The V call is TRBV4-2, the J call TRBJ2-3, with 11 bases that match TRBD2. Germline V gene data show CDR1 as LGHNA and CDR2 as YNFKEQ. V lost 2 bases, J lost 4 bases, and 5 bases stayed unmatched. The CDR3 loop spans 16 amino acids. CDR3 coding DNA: TGTGCCAGCAGCCAATTTAGCGGGGGGGCCTCAGATACGCAGTATTTT. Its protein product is CASSQFSGGASDTQYF.

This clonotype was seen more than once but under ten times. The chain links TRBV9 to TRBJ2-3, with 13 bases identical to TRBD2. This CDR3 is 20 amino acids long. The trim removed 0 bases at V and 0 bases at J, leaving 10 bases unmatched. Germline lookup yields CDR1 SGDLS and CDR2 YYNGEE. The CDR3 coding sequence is TGTGCCAGCAGCGTAGGGGTAGGACTAGCGGGAGTCCTTAGCACAGATACGCAGTATTTT. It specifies CASSVGVGLAGVLSTDTQYF.